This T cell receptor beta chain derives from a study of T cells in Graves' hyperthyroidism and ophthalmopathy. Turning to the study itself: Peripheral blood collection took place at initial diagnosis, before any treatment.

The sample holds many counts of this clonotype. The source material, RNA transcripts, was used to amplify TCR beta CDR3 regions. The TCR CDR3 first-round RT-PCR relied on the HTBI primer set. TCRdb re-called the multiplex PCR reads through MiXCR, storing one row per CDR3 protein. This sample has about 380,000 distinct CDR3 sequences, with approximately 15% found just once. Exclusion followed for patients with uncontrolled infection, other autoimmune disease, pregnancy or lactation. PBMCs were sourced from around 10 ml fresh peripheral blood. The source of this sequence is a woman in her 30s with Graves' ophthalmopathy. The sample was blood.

CDR3 region: CSARDVMSGSYEQYF. CDR3 nucleotide sequence: TGCAGTGCTAGAGATGTAATGAGTGGATCCTACGAGCAGTACTTC. This rearrangement joins TRBV20-1 to TRBJ2-7; unclear D gene. Looked up from germline, CDR1 is DFQATT and CDR2 is SNEGSKA (reference sequence). V dropped 0 bases and J dropped 1 base, with 13 bases sitting between them. The CDR3 sequence is 15 residues long.